This T cell receptor (beta chain) was sequenced in a study of graft-versus-host responses after intestinal transplantation. Study at large: The recipients all started with anti-thymocyte globulin induction and then took tacrolimus and steroids for around three years. Study-wide findings and caveats: Some patients had graft-donor T cell macrochimerism. In their allografts, the ratios of graft-versus-host to host-versus-graft T cell clones were high. Circulating GvH clones peaking coincided with falling HvG clones soon after transplant.

The protocol was immunoSEQ multiplex PCR, while the TCRdb copy is restricted to in-frame clones and leaves out a portion. This table has 120,000 or so clones, about 93% appearing once. With regard to this clone: What it binds is unknown.

The sequence was collected from a human donor who received an intestinal transplant. This sample comprised unstimulated CD8+ T cells sorted from spleen or lymph node cells, obtained before intestinal transplant.

CDR3 nucleotide sequence: TGTGCCTGGAGTGTCGGGACTGGGACCTACGAGCAGTACTTC. It specifies CAWSVGTGTYEQYF. The chain recombines TRBV30 with TRBJ2-7, with a weak D call TRBD2 (6 bases). The CDR3 covers 14 residues. Germline CDR1 is GTSNPN and CDR2 is SVGIG (reference sequence). The germline V and J ends were trimmed by 0 bases and 2 bases, with 11 bases remaining between them.